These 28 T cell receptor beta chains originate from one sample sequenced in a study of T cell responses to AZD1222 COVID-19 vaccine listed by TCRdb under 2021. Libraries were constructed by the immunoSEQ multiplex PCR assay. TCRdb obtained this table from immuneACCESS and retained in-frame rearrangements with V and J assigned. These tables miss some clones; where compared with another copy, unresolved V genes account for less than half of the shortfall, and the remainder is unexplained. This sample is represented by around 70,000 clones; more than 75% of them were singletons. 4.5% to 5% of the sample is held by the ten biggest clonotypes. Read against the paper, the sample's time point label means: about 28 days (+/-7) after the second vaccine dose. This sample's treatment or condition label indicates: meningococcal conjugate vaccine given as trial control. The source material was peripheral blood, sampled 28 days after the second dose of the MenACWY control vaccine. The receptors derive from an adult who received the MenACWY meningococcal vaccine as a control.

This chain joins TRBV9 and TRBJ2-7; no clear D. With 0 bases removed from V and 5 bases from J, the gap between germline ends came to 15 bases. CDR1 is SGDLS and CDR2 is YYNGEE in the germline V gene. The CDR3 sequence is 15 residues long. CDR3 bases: TGTGCCAGCAGCGTAGGTGGTAGAGGTGACAACGAGCAGTACTTC. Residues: CASSVGGRGDNEQYF.

The CDR3 sequence is CASSSNVWGAEAFF. CDR3 in DNA: TGCGCCAGCAGCTCGAACGTTTGGGGGGCTGAAGCTTTCTTT. The V call is TRBV5-1, the J call TRBJ1-1; maybe TRBD1 (5 bases). The CDR3 has 14 amino acids. Germline V gene sequence: CDR1 SGHRS, CDR2 YFSETQ. Between the trimmed V and J ends, which lost 3 bases and 6 bases, there was a span of 15 bases.

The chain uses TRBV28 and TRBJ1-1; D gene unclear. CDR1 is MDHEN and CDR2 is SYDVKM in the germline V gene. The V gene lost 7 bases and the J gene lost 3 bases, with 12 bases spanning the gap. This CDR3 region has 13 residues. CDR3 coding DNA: TGTGCCAGCAAAAGGTTGATCGACACTGAAGCTTTCTTT. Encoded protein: CASKRLIDTEAFF.

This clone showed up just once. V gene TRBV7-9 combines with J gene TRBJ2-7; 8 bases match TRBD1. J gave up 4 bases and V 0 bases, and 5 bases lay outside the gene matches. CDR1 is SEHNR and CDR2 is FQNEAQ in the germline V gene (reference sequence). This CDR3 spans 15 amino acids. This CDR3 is CASSLADRGSYEQYF. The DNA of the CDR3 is TGTGCCAGCAGCTTAGCCGACAGGGGATCTTACGAGCAGTACTTC.

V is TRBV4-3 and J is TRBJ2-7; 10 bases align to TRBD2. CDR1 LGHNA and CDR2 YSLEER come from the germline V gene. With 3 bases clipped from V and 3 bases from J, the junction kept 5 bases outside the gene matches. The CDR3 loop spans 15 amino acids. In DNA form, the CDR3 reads TGCGCCAGCAGCCAGGAAATAGCGGGGGGCTACGAGCAGTACTTC. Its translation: CASSQEIAGGYEQYF.

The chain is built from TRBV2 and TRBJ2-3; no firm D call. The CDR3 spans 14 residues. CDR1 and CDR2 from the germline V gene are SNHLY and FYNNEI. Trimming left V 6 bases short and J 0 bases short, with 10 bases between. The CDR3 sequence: CASRGGSSTDTQYF. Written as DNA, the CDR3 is TGTGCCAGCAGGGGCGGTTCTAGCACAGATACGCAGTATTTT. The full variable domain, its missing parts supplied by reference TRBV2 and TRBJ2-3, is EPEVTQTPSHQVTQMGQEVILRCVPISNHLYFYWYRQILGQKVEFLVSFYNNEISEKSEIFDDQFSVERPDGSNFTLKIRSTKLEDSAMYFCASRGGSSTDTQYFGPGTRLTVL.

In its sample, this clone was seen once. The CDR3 is CASSPITGTATNEKLFF. The CDR3 bases are TGTGCCAGCTCACCAATAACCGGGACAGCAACTAATGAAAAACTGTTTTTT. V usage is TRBV18 and J usage is TRBJ1-4, with TRBD1 matching 7 bases. The CDR3 extends over 17 amino acids. V lost 2 bases, J lost 0 bases, and 6 bases stayed unmatched. Germline loops: CDR1 KGHSH, CDR2 LQKENI.

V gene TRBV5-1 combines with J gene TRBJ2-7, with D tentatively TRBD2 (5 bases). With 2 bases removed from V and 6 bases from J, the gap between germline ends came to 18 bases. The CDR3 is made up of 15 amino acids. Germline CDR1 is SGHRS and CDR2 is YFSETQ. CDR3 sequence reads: CASSFQAAGGGEQYF. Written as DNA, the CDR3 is TGCGCCAGCAGCTTCCAAGCGGCGGGTGGTGGCGAGCAGTACTTC.

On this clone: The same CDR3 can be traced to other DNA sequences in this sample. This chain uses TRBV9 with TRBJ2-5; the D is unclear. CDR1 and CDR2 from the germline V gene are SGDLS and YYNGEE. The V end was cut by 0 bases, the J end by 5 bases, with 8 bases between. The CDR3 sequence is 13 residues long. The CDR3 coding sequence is TGTGCCAGCAGCGTAGCCGGACGGGAGACCCAGTACTTC. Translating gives CASSVAGRETQYF.

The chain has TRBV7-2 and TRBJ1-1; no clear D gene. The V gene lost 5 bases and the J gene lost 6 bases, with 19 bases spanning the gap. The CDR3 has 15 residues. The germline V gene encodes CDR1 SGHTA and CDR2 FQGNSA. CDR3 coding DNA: TGTGCCAGCAGCCCTACTTCGGCCTTTCGTGCTGAAGCTTTCTTT. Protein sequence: CASSPTSAFRAEAFF.

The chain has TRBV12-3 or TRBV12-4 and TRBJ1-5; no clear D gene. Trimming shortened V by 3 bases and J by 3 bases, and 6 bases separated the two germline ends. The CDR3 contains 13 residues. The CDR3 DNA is TGTGCCAGCAGTTTCGGGAACAATCAGCCCCAGCATTTT. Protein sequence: CASSFGNNQPQHF.

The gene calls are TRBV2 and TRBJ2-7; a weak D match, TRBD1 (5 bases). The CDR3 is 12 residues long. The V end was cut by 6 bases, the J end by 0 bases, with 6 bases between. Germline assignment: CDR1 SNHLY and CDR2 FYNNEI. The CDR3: CASSRASYEQYF. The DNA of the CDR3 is TGTGCCAGCAGCAGGGCCTCCTACGAGCAGTACTTC.

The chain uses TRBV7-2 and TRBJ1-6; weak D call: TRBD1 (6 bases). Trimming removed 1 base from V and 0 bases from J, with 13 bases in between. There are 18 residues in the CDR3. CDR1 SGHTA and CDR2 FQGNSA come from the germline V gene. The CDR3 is CASSLGIRTDSYNSPLHF. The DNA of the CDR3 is TGTGCCAGCAGCTTAGGAATTAGGACAGACTCCTATAATTCACCCCTCCACTTT.

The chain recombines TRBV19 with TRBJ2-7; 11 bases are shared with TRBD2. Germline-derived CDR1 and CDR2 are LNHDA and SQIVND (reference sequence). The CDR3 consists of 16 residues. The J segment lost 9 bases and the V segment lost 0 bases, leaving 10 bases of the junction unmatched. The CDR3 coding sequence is TGTGCCAGTAGTATAGATTCGACTAGCGGGGTTTTCGCGCAGTACTTC. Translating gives CASSIDSTSGVFAQYF.

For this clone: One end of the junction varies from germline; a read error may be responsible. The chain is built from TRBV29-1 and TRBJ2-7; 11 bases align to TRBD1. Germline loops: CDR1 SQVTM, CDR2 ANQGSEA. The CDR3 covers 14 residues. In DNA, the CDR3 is TGCAGCGTAGAAGCGGGACAGGGGGTCTACGAGCAGTACTTC. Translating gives CSVEAGQGVYEQYF.

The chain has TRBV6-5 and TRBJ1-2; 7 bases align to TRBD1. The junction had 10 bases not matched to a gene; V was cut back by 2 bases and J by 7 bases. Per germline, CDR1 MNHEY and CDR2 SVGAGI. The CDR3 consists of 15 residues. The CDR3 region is CASSYLVPRGVGYTF. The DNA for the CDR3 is TGTGCCAGCAGTTACCTGGTACCCAGGGGGGTTGGCTACACCTTC.

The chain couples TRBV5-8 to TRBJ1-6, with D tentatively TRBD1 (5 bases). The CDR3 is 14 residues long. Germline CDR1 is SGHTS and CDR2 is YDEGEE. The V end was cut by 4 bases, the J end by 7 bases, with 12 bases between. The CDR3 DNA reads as TGTGCCAGCAGCCCGGGACGGGCAAATTCACCCCTCCACTTT. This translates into CASSPGRANSPLHF.

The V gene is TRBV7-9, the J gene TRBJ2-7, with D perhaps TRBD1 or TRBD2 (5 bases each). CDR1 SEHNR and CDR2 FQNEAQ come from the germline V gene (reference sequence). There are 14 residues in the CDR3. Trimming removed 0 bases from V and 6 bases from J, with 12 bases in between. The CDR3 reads CASSLAGEYGEQYF. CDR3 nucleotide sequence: TGTGCCAGCAGCTTAGCGGGGGAGTATGGCGAGCAGTACTTC.

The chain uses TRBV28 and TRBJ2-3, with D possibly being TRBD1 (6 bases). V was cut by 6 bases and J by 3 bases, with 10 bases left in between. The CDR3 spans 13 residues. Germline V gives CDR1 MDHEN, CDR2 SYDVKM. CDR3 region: CASRKQGTDTQYF. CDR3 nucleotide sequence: TGTGCCAGCAGGAAACAGGGAACAGATACGCAGTATTTT.

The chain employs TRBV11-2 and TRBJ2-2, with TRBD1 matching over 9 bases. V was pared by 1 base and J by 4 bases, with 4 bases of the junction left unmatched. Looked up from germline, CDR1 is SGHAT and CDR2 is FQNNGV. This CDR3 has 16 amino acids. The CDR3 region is CASSLVWTGATGELFF. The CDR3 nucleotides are TGTGCCAGCAGCTTAGTTTGGACAGGGGCCACCGGGGAGCTGTTTTTT.

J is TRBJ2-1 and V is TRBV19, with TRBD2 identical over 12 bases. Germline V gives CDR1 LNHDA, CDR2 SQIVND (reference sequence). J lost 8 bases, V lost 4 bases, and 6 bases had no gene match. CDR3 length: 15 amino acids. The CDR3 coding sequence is TGTGCCAGTAGTAAGACTAGCGGGAGTCCCCATGAGCAGTTCTTC. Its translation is CASSKTSGSPHEQFF.

CDR3 amino acids: CASSPDQPSTDTQYF. CDR3 nucleotide sequence: TGTGCCAGCAGCCCTGACCAGCCAAGCACAGATACGCAGTATTTT. The V call is TRBV7-2, the J call TRBJ2-3; D remains unclear. Trimming removed 5 bases at V and 0 bases at J, with 12 bases between. Germline V gene data show CDR1 as SGHTA and CDR2 as FQGNSA. This CDR3 is built from 15 residues.

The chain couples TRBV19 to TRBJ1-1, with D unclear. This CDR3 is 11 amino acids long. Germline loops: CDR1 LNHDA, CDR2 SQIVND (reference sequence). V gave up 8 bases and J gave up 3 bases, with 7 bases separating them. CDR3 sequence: CASRSYTEAFF. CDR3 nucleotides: TGTGCCAGTCGGAGTTACACTGAAGCTTTCTTT.

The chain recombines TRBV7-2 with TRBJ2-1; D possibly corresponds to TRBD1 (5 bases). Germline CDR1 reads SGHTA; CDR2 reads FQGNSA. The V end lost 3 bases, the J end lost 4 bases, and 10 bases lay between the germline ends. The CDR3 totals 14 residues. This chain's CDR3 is CASSFRQQYNEQFF. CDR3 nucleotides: TGTGCCAGCAGCTTTAGACAGCAGTACAATGAGCAGTTCTTC.

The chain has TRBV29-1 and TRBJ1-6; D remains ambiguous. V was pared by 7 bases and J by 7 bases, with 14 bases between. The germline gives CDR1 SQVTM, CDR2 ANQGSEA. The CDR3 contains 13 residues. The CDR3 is CSARTDLNSPLHF. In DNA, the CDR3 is TGCAGCGCCCGGACGGACCTAAATTCACCCCTCCACTTT.

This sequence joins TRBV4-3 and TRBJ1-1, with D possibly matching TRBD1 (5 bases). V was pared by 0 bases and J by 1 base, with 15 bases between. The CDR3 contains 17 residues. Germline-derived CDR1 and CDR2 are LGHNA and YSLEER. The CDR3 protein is CASSQDRPTGGNTEAFF. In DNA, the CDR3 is TGCGCCAGCAGCCAAGATCGCCCCACCGGGGGGAACACTGAAGCTTTCTTT.

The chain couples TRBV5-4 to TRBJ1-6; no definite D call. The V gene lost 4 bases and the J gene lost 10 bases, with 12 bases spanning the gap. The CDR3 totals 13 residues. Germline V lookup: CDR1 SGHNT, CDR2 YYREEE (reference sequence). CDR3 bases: TGTGCCAGCAGCACCCCCAAGGCCTCACCCCTCCACTTT. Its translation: CASSTPKASPLHF.

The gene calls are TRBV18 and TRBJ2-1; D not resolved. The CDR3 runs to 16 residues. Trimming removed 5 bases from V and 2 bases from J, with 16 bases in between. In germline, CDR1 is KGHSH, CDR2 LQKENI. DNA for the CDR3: TGTGCCAGCTCAAGGACGTCCACTTCTACCTACAATGAGCAGTTCTTC. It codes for CASSRTSTSTYNEQFF.